The source of this T cell receptor beta chain is a study of T cell responses to AZD1222 COVID-19 vaccine. Overall study context: Pooling covered second doses at about 4 or about 12 weeks.

A word on this clone: Its matching antigen is unknown.

The table came from immunoSEQ multiplex PCR; TCRdb's copy has only in-frame clones and leaves some out. The top ten hold over 2% of the sample, which has some 91,000 clones, 89% seen once. CDR1 and CDR2 from the germline V gene are SEHNR and FQNEAQ (reference sequence). CDR3 length equals 14 residues. V shed 5 bases, J shed 4 bases, and the junction held 6 bases outside the gene matches. Study-wide points: Epitopes outside B.1.351 and B.1.1.7 mutated regions reportedly drew nearly half of spike TCRs.

V and J are TRBV7-9 and TRBJ2-7, with 9 bases that match TRBD1. Source: peripheral blood, taken on day 0 of AZD1222 vaccination. The TCR sequence derives from an adult in good health. Here the CDR3 DNA reads TGTGCCAGCAGCCCGGGGACAGGGATTTACGAGCAGTACTTC. It is translated as CASSPGTGIYEQYF.